The 4 T cell receptor beta chains below were found in one sample sequenced in a study of cytomegalovirus exposure and HLA in healthy donors. 13 Jbeta primers and 60 Vbeta primers were used for the PCR. Using immunoSEQ multiplex PCR, the repertoire was profiled, and TCRdb retains in-frame clones only, with some absent. The sample records roughly 100,000 clones, 60% to 85% being singletons. The sample consisted of PBMCs. Receptors originate from a male donor in good health and CMV-seronegative.

The rearrangement uses TRBV19 and TRBJ2-1; 16 positions match TRBD2. The V gene's germline CDR1 is LNHDA and CDR2 SQIVND (reference sequence). This CDR3 region has 19 residues. V was pared by 5 bases and J by 2 bases, with 9 bases of the junction left unmatched. The CDR3 DNA reads TGTGCCAGTAGTCCGGGACTAGCGGGAGGGCCGTCCCCCTACAATGAGCAGTTCTTC. Its translation: CASSPGLAGGPSPYNEQFF.

V and J are TRBV5-1 and TRBJ2-1, with TRBD2 identical over 9 bases. The CDR3 consists of 15 residues. With 5 bases clipped from V and 4 bases from J, the junction kept 7 bases outside the gene matches. Germline loops: CDR1 SGHRS, CDR2 YFSETQ. The CDR3 nucleotides are TGCGCCAGCAGGGCGGCGGGAGGGGAATACAATGAGCAGTTCTTC. Translating gives CASRAAGGEYNEQFF.

The chain couples TRBV11-2 to TRBJ2-1; 14 bases are shared with TRBD2. The V gene's germline CDR1 is SGHAT and CDR2 FQNNGV. CDR3 size: 16 residues. V shed 5 bases and J 10 bases; nucleotides not matched to a gene: 10. The CDR3 sequence: CASSPGGLAGVREQFF. CDR3 DNA: TGTGCCAGCAGCCCTGGGGGACTAGCGGGAGTAAGAGAGCAGTTCTTC.

The chain recombines TRBV11-3 with TRBJ2-7; a possible D gene is TRBD1 (5 bases). The germline CDR1 and CDR2 sequences are SGHNT and YENEEA. The CDR3 spans 12 residues. The ends were cut back, 2 bases at V and 6 bases at J, with 8 bases in the middle. CDR3 sequence (DNA): TGTGCCAGCAGCTTAACAGGTTCCGAGCAGTACTTC. Translated, it gives CASSLTGSEQYF.